Sequencing of this T cell receptor (beta chain) was carried out in a study of blood T cell repertoires in COVID-19. Overall study context: Specimens from acute and convalescent COVID-19 originated in the United States, Italy and Spain. Nucleic acid was either cDNA or gDNA, and it came from T cells, B-cell-depleted T cells, or PBMCs.

V trimming: 3 bases; J trimming: 6 bases; junction bases outside the gene matches: 2. Germline V gives CDR1 SEHNR, CDR2 FQNEAQ (reference sequence). The CDR3 loop spans 12 amino acids. Authors' data handling: Amplification with reference gene primers provided the estimates of nucleated cell counts. Measured with immunoSEQ multiplex PCR; TCRdb has only the in-frame clones, and not every one. V and J calls plus clone size are reproduced from that table; the DNA served to infer D and trimming. The sample contains fewer than 200,000 clones, around 80% of which appear only once. The source is a woman aged 80 or over with acute or convalescent COVID-19. The V call is TRBV7-9, the J call TRBJ2-7; 7 nucleotides line up with TRBD2. Sequenced sample: peripheral blood. The CDR3: CASSFGGSEQYF. CDR3 in DNA: TGTGCCAGCAGCTTCGGGGGGAGCGAGCAGTACTTC.